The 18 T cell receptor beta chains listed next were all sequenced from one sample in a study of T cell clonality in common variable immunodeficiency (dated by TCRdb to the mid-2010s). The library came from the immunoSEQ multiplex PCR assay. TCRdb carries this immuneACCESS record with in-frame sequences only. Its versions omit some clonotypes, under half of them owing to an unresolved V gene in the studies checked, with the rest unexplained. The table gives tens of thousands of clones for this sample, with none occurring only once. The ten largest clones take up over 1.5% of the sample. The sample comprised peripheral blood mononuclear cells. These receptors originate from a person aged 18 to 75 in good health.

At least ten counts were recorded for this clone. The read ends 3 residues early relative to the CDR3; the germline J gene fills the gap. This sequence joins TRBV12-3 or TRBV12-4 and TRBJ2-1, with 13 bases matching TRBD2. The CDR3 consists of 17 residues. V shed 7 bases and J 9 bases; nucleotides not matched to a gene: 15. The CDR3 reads CASILTRGLAGNGEQFF. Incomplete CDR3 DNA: TGTGCCAGCATTCTAACAAGGGGACTAGCGGGAAACGGTGAG.

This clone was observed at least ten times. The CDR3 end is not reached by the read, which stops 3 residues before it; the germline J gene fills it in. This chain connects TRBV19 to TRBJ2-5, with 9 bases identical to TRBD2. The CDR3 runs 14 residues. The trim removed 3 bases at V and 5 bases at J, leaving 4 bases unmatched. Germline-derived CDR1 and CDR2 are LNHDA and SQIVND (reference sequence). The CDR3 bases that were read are TGTGCCAGTAGTATTGGGACTAGCACCGAGACC. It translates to CASSIGTSTET. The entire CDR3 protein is CASSIGTSTETQYF.

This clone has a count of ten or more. Incomplete CDR3 DNA: TGTGCCAGCGCTACAGGGGTGGATTGGGATGGC. Protein: CASATGVDWDG. The CDR3 reads in full as CASATGVDWDGYTF. This chain links TRBV12-3 or TRBV12-4 with TRBJ1-2; the match to TRBD1 covers 7 bases. The read terminates 3 residues before the CDR3 end, so the remaining end is supplied by the germline J gene. V dropped 8 bases and J dropped 6; count of bases not matched to a gene: 12. The CDR3 has 14 residues.

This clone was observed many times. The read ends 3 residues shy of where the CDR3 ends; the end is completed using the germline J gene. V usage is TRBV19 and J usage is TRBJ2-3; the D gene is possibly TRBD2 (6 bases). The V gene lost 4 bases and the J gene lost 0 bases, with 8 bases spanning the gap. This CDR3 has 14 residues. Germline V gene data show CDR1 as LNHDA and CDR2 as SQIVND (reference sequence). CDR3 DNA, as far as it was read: TGTGCCAGTAGTACGAGCGGGAGCACAGATACG. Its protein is CASSTSGSTDT. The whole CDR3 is CASSTSGSTDTQYF. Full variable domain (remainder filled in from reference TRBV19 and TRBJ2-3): DGGITQSPKYLFRKEGQNVTLSCEQNLNHDAMYWYRQDPGQGLRLIYYSQIVNDFQKGDIAEGYSVSREKKESFPLTVTSAQKNPTAFYLCASSTSGSTDTQYFGPGTRLTVL.

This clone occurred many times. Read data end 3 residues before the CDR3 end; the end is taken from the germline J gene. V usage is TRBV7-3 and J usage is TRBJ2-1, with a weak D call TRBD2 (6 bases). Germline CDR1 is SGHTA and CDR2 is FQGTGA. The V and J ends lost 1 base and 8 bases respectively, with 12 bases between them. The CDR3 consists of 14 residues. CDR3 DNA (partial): TGTGCCAGCAGCTTAATTGGGGGGTTCGATGAG. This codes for CASSLIGGFDE. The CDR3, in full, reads CASSLIGGFDEQFF.

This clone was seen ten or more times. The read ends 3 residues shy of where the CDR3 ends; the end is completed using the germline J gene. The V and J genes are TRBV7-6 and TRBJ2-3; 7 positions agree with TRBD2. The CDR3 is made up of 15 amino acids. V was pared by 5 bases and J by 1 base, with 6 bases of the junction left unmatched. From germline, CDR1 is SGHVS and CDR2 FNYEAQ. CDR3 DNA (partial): TGTGCCAGCAGCCGTTCTAGCGGTCGCACAGATACG. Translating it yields CASSRSSGRTDT. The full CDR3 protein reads CASSRSSGRTDTQYF.

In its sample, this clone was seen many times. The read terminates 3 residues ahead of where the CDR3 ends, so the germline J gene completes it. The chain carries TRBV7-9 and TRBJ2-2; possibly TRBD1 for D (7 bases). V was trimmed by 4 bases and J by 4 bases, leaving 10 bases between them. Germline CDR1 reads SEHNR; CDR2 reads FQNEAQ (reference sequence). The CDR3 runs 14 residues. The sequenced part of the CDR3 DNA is TGTGCCAGCAGCTACCAGGGGGGCACCGGGGAG. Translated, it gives CASSYQGGTGE. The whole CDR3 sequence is CASSYQGGTGELFF. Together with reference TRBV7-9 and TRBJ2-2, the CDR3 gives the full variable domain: DTGVSQNPRHKITKRGQNVTFRCDPISEHNRLYWYRQTLGQGPEFLTYFQNEAQLEKSRLLSDRFSAERPKGSFSTLEIQRTEQGDSAMYLCASSYQGGTGELFFGEGSRLTVL.

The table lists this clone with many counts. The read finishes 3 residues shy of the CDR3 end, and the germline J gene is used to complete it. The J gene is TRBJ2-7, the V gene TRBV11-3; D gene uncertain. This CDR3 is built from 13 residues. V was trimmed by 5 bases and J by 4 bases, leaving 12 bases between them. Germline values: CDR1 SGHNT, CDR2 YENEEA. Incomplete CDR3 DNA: TGTGCCAGCAGCCAATATGAAGGGTACGAG. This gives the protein CASSQYEGYE. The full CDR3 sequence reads CASSQYEGYEQYF.

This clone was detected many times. The sequenced part of the CDR3 DNA is TGTGCCAGCAGCCAAGCCCTCAGGGGCCGCACAGATACG. Amino acid sequence: CASSQALRGRTDT. In full, the CDR3 reads CASSQALRGRTDTQYF. V usage is TRBV4-2 and J usage is TRBJ2-3; possibly TRBD1 for D (6 bases). The read ends 3 residues before the CDR3 terminus; that terminus is restored from the germline J gene. Germline V CDR1 and CDR2: LGHNA, YNFKEQ. CDR3 length: 16 residues. The V and J ends lost 1 base and 1 base respectively, with 12 bases between them.

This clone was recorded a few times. The CDR3 spells CASSRLLGQAPTETQYF. The CDR3 bases that were read are TGTGCCAGCAGCCGACTACTGGGACAAGCCCCTACGGAGACC. V is TRBV7-8 and J is TRBJ2-5, with a tentative D call TRBD1 (6 bases). The read comes to an end 3 residues before the CDR3 does, leaving the germline J gene to fill in the end. The CDR3 has 17 amino acids. V was cut by 5 bases and J by 5 bases, with 24 bases left in between. Per germline, CDR1 SGHVS and CDR2 FQNEAQ.

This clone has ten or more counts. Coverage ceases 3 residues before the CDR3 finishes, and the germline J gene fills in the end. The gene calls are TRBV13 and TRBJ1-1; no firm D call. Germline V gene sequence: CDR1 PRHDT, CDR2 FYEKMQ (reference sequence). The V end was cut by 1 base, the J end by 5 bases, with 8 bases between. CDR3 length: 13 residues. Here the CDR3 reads CASSLESGTEAFF. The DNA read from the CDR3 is TGTGCCAGCAGCTTAGAATCGGGGACTGAA.

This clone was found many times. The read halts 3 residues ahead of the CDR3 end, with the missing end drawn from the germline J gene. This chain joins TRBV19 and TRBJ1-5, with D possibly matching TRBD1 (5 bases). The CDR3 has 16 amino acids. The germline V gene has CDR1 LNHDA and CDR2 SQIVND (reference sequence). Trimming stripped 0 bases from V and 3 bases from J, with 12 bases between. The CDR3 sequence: CASSIEVVGLNQPQHF. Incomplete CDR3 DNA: TGTGCCAGTAGTATAGAGGTTGTGGGGCTCAATCAGCCC.

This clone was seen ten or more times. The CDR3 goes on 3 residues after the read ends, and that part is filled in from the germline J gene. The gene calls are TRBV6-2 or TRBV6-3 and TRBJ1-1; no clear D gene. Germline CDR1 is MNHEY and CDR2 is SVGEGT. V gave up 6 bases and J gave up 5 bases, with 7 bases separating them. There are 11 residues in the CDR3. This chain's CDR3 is CASSPGTEAFF. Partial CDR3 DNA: TGTGCCAGCAGCCCCGGGACTGAA.

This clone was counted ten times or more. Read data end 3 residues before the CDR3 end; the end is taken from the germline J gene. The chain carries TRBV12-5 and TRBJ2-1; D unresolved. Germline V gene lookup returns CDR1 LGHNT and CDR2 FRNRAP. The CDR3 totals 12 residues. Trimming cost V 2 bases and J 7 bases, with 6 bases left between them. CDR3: CASGLRWNEQFF. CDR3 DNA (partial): TGTGCTAGTGGTTTGAGGTGGAATGAG.

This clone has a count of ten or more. The CDR3 here is CASSWDSPYLNYGYTF. The CDR3 bases that were read are TGCGCCAGCAGCTGGGACTCTCCTTACCTTAACTATGGC. The chain recombines TRBV5-1 with TRBJ1-2; D may be TRBD1 (5 bases). Sequencing ends 3 residues short of the CDR3 end; the germline J gene provides the rest. Germline values: CDR1 SGHRS, CDR2 YFSETQ. The CDR3 is made up of 16 amino acids. Trimming left V 3 bases short and J 1 base short, with 16 bases between.

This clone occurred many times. Incomplete CDR3 DNA: TGTGCCAGCAGCGGGCAGGGCGGCAATGAG. This translates into CASSGQGGNE. The CDR3 as a whole reads CASSGQGGNEQFF. J is TRBJ2-1 and V is TRBV5-6; TRBD1 is a possible D gene (5 bases). The observed sequence ends 3 residues before the CDR3 terminus, with the missing tail filled in from the germline J gene. Germline CDR1 is SGHDT and CDR2 is YYEEEE. Trimming took 4 bases from V and 6 from J, leaving 11 bases between them. The CDR3 runs 13 residues.

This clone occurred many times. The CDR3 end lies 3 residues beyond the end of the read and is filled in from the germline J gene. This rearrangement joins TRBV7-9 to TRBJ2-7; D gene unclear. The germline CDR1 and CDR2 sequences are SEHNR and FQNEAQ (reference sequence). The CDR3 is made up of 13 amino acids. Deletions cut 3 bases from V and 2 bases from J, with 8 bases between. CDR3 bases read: TGTGCCAGCAGCTTTGGCAGAACCTACGAG. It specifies CASSFGRTYE. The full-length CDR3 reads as CASSFGRTYEQYF.

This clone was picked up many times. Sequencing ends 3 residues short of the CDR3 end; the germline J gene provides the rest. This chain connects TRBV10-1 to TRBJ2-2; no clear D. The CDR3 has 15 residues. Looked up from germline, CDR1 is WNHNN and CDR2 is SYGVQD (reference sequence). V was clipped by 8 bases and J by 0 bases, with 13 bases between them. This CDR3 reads CASYFGLPNTGELFF. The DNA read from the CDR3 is TGCGCCAGCTATTTTGGCTTACCGAACACCGGGGAG.